The entry below describes one T cell receptor (beta chain). The sample belongs to a study of blood T cell repertoires in COVID-19. Turning to the study itself: T cells, B-cell-depleted T cells, or PBMCs provided the cDNA or gDNA that served as material.

Residents of over 20 US areas, aged about 18 to 89 years, made up the participants. CDR3 size: 14 residues. CDR1 and CDR2 from the germline V gene are WSHSY and SAAADI. V gave up 7 bases and J gave up 4 bases; unmatched junction bases: 10. Profiled with immunoSEQ multiplex PCR; TCRdb holds only in-frame clones, not every one. The sample has approximately 290,000 clones; roughly 88% are singletons. This TCR derives from a woman aged 25 to 39 who had recovered from COVID-19. Material: PBMCs or T cells enriched from blood (not recorded which). This rearrangement joins TRBV10-2 to TRBJ2-7; TRBD1 agrees at 7 bases. In DNA form, the CDR3 reads TGCGCCAGCAAAGAGGGGGCAGGTGTTTACGAGCAGTACTTC. This encodes CASKEGAGVYEQYF.